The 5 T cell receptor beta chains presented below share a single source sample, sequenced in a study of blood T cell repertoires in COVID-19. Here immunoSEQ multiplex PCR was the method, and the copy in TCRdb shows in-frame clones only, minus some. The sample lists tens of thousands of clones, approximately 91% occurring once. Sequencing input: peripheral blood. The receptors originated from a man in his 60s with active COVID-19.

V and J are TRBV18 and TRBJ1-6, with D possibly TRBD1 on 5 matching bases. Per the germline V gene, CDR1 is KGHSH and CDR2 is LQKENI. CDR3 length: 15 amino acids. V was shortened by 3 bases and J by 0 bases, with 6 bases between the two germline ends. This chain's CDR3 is CASSPGGSYNSPLHF. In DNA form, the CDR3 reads TGTGCCAGCTCACCGGGGGGCTCCTATAATTCACCCCTCCACTTT. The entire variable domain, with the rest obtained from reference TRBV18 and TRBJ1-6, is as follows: NAGVMQNPRHLVRRRGQEARLRCSPMKGHSHVYWYRQLPEEGLKFMVYLQKENIIDESGMPKERFSAEFPKEGPSILRIQQVVRGDSAAYFCASSPGGSYNSPLHFGNGTRLTVT.

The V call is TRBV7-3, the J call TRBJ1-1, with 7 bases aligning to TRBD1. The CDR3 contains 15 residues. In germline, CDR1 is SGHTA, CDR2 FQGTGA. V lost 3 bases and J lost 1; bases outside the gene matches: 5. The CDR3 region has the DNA TGTGCCAGCAGCTTGACCGGGACAGAGAACACTGAAGCTTTCTTT. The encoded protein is CASSLTGTENTEAFF. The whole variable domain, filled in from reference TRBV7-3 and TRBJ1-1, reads GAGVSQTPSNKVTEKGKYVELRCDPISGHTALYWYRQSLGQGPEFLIYFQGTGAADDSGLPNDRFFAVRPEGSVSTLKIQRTERGDSAVYLCASSLTGTENTEAFFGQGTRLTVV.

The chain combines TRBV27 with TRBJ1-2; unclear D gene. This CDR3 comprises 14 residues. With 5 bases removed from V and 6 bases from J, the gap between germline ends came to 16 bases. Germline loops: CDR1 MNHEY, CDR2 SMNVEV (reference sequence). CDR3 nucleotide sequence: TGTGCCAGCAGTCCCCAACGGGTGAACGATGGCTACACCTTC. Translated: CASSPQRVNDGYTF.

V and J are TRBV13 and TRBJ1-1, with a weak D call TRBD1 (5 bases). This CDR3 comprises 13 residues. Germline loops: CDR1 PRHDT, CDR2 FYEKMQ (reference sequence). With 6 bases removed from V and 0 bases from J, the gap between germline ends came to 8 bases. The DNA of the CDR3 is TGTGCCAGCAGAAGGGGTATGAACACTGAAGCTTTCTTT. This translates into CASRRGMNTEAFF.

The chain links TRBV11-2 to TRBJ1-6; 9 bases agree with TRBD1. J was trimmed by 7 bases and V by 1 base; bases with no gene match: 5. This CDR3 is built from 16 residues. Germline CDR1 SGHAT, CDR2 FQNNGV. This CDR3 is CASSLGTGVVNSPLHF. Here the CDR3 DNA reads TGTGCCAGCAGCTTAGGGACAGGGGTCGTGAATTCACCCCTCCACTTT.